This passage covers 25 T cell receptor beta chains from one sample sequenced in a study of shared clonotypes between healthy human individuals. Measured with immunoSEQ multiplex PCR; TCRdb has only the in-frame clones, and not every one. Of about 820,000 clones detected, 85% to 95% appear once; the ten largest clones hold under 30%. Cells designated naive CD8 were CD45RO-negative and were positively selected for CCR7, with terminally differentiated effector memory CD45RA+ cells excluded. Sequenced sample: naive CD8+ T cells sorted from blood. The receptors derive from a young man in good health.

A note on this clone: The same CDR3 also results from other DNA sequences found in this sample. This chain links TRBV7-9 with TRBJ2-1, with 8 nucleotides matching TRBD2. Germline V CDR1 and CDR2: SEHNR, FQNEAQ (reference sequence). This CDR3 has 14 residues. Trimming took 5 bases from V and 0 from J; bases not matched to a gene: 0. The CDR3 DNA sequence: TGTGCCAGCAGCAGCGGGAGCTCCTACAATGAGCAGTTCTTC. Its translation: CASSSGSSYNEQFF.

This clone was seen ten or more times. V gene TRBV4-3 combines with J gene TRBJ2-5, with 11 bases fitting TRBD2. The germline CDR1 and CDR2 sequences are LGHNA and YSLEER. The length of the CDR3 is 15 residues. V dropped 3 bases and J dropped 4; count of bases not matched to a gene: 4. The CDR3 DNA follows: TGCGCCAGCAGCCAGTATAGCGGGAGGGCAGAGACCCAGTACTTC. This sequence encodes CASSQYSGRAETQYF.

The chain recombines TRBV9 with TRBJ1-1, with TRBD1 matching over 7 bases. This CDR3 region has 17 residues. V dropped 4 bases and J dropped 3; count of bases not matched to a gene: 15. Germline CDR1 and CDR2: SGDLS and YYNGEE. In DNA form, the CDR3 reads TGTGCCAGCAGCCCTCGAGCGGTCAAAGGGGGCGACACTGAAGCTTTCTTT. This sequence encodes CASSPRAVKGGDTEAFF.

The chain recombines TRBV27 with TRBJ2-5, with TRBD2 as a possible D gene (5 bases). V was clipped by 0 bases and J by 5 bases, with 10 bases between them. Germline values: CDR1 MNHEY, CDR2 SMNVEV (reference sequence). This CDR3 has 14 amino acids. The CDR3 region has the DNA TGTGCCAGCAGTTTATCCCGCAGGAGGGAGACCCAGTACTTC. Amino acid sequence: CASSLSRRRETQYF.

The chain combines TRBV19 with TRBJ2-2; D possibly uses TRBD1 or TRBD2 (5 bases each). Germline assignment: CDR1 LNHDA and CDR2 SQIVND (reference sequence). This CDR3 has 15 residues. V lost 3 bases and J 3 bases, leaving 11 bases between the germline ends. The CDR3 protein is CASSIRDDYTGELFF. CDR3 nucleotide sequence: TGTGCCAGTAGTATCCGGGACGACTACACCGGGGAGCTGTTTTTT. The entire variable domain, with the rest obtained from reference TRBV19 and TRBJ2-2, is as follows: DGGITQSPKYLFRKEGQNVTLSCEQNLNHDAMYWYRQDPGQGLRLIYYSQIVNDFQKGDIAEGYSVSREKKESFPLTVTSAQKNPTAFYLCASSIRDDYTGELFFGEGSRLTVL.

The V call is TRBV19, the J call TRBJ2-7; the match to TRBD2 covers 11 bases. V dropped 3 bases and J dropped 2; count of bases not matched to a gene: 3. In germline, CDR1 is LNHDA, CDR2 SQIVND (reference sequence). The CDR3 spans 15 residues. The CDR3 spells CASSIGSGRAYEQYF. CDR3 in DNA: TGTGCCAGTAGTATCGGTAGCGGGAGGGCCTACGAGCAGTACTTC.

V is TRBV27 and J is TRBJ2-3; D may be TRBD2 (6 bases). Germline values: CDR1 MNHEY, CDR2 SMNVEV (reference sequence). The CDR3 contains 15 residues. Trimming pared 3 bases from V and 3 bases from J, leaving 13 bases between. The CDR3 here is CASSFIGAGTDTQYF. Written as DNA, the CDR3 is TGTGCCAGCAGTTTTATCGGGGCGGGAACAGATACGCAGTATTTT.

The CDR3 protein is CASSEFRGQTGEAFF. The CDR3 DNA reads TGCGCCAGCAGCGAATTCAGGGGACAGACGGGTGAAGCTTTCTTT. The rearrangement links TRBV4-1 to TRBJ1-1, with 7 bases lining up with TRBD1. The V gene end was trimmed by 5 bases and the J gene end by 7 bases; junction bases not matched to a gene: 13. Germline V gene data show CDR1 as MGHRA and CDR2 as YSYEKL. This CDR3 has 15 residues.

CDR3 DNA: TGTGCCTGGAGGGGTAGGGGGCTCTACGAGCAGTACTTC. Residues: CAWRGRGLYEQYF. The chain is built from TRBV30 and TRBJ2-7, with TRBD1 matching 7 bases. The germline CDR1 and CDR2 sequences are GTSNPN and SVGIG (reference sequence). CDR3 size: 13 residues. Trimming removed 3 bases from V and 3 bases from J; junction bases left unmatched: 5.

The chain links TRBV7-2 to TRBJ1-4; 7 bases are shared with TRBD1. Germline CDR1 reads SGHTA; CDR2 reads FQGNSA. This CDR3 comprises 15 residues. V gave up 2 bases and J gave up 5 bases; unmatched junction bases: 5. The CDR3 coding sequence is TGTGCCAGCAGCTTAAACAGGGGTCCGAATGAAAAACTGTTTTTT. It is translated as CASSLNRGPNEKLFF. The full variable domain, completed using reference TRBV7-2 and TRBJ1-4, is GAGVSQSPSNKVTEKGKDVELRCDPISGHTALYWYRQSLGQGLEFLIYFQGNSAPDKSGLPSDRFSAERTGGSVSTLTIQRTQQEDSAVYLCASSLNRGPNEKLFFGSGTQLSVL.

This clone was seen a few times. J is TRBJ1-1 and V is TRBV7-9; D is possibly TRBD1 (5 bases). Between the trimmed V and J ends, which lost 4 bases and 0 bases, there was a span of 9 bases. The CDR3 runs 14 residues. Germline V gives CDR1 SEHNR, CDR2 FQNEAQ (reference sequence). This CDR3 reads CASSSRVLNTEAFF. CDR3 coding DNA: TGTGCCAGCAGCTCCAGGGTCCTGAACACTGAAGCTTTCTTT. The variable domain in full, with the rest retrieved from reference TRBV7-9 and TRBJ1-1, is DTGVSQNPRHKITKRGQNVTFRCDPISEHNRLYWYRQTLGQGPEFLTYFQNEAQLEKSRLLSDRFSAERPKGSFSTLEIQRTEQGDSAMYLCASSSRVLNTEAFFGQGTRLTVV.

The CDR3 sequence is CASSVGLPTRDEQFF. Here the CDR3 DNA reads TGTGCCAGCAGCGTAGGTCTCCCCACTAGGGATGAGCAGTTCTTC. This rearrangement joins TRBV9 to TRBJ2-1, with D possibly being TRBD2 (5 bases). The CDR3 is made up of 15 amino acids. Trimming shortened V by 0 bases and J by 8 bases, and 15 bases separated the two germline ends. The V gene's germline CDR1 is SGDLS and CDR2 YYNGEE.

The chain carries TRBV7-9 and TRBJ2-7, with a possible D match to TRBD1 (6 bases). The CDR3 loop spans 13 amino acids. V was pared by 7 bases and J by 4 bases, with 14 bases between. The germline gives CDR1 SEHNR, CDR2 FQNEAQ (reference sequence). CDR3 sequence (DNA): TGTGCCAGCACCGGCATGCAGGGGTACGAGCAGTACTTC. This gives the protein CASTGMQGYEQYF.

The chain joins TRBV29-1 to TRBJ2-1, with TRBD2 matching over 10 bases. The CDR3 has 15 residues. After removal of 2 bases from V and 2 bases from J, the junction contained 3 bases not matched to a gene. Germline V gene sequence: CDR1 SQVTM, CDR2 ANQGSEA. The CDR3 reads CSVELAGDTYNEQFF. The CDR3 nucleotides read TGCAGCGTTGAACTAGCGGGAGACACCTACAATGAGCAGTTCTTC.

The chain carries TRBV4-1 and TRBJ1-5; TRBD1 might be the D (5 bases). Germline V gene lookup returns CDR1 MGHRA and CDR2 YSYEKL. CDR3 size: 14 residues. Trimming took off 4 bases at V and 6 bases at J, with 13 bases between the two ends. CDR3 sequence: CASSPTQGFQPQHF. The CDR3, as DNA: TGCGCCAGCAGCCCCACTCAGGGTTTTCAGCCCCAGCATTTT.

This clone was found a few times. J is TRBJ1-1 and V is TRBV10-1; the D is unclear. CDR1 and CDR2 (germline): WNHNN, SYGVQD (reference sequence). This CDR3 is 13 amino acids long. V shed 4 bases and J shed 1 base, with 7 bases lying between them. As DNA, the CDR3 is TGCGCCAGCAGTGCAGCACGGAACACTGAAGCTTTCTTT. It is translated as CASSAARNTEAFF.

The DNA of the CDR3 is TGTGCCAGTAGTATCTCGGGTTGGGACAGTGAGACCCAGTACTTC. Translating it yields CASSISGWDSETQYF. The gene calls are TRBV19 and TRBJ2-5; 7 bases are a match to TRBD1. CDR3 size: 15 residues. V shed 3 bases and J 5 bases; nucleotides not matched to a gene: 9. The germline V gene encodes CDR1 LNHDA and CDR2 SQIVND (reference sequence).

V gene TRBV18 combines with J gene TRBJ2-7; D is perhaps TRBD1 (5 bases). The CDR3 length is 16 residues. Germline V gives CDR1 KGHSH, CDR2 LQKENI. Trimming cost V 0 bases and J 3 bases, with 15 bases left between them. The CDR3 sequence: CASSPPSSPQGYEQYF. The CDR3 nucleotides read TGTGCCAGCTCACCACCTTCGAGTCCCCAGGGCTACGAGCAGTACTTC.

This clone was seen only once. V usage is TRBV27 and J usage is TRBJ1-1; D gene unclear. Germline assignment: CDR1 MNHEY and CDR2 SMNVEV (reference sequence). The CDR3 runs 14 residues. V dropped 0 bases and J dropped 4 bases, with 9 bases sitting between them. The CDR3 spells CASSLSPDSTEAFF. The CDR3 region has the DNA TGTGCCAGCAGTTTATCCCCTGACTCCACTGAAGCTTTCTTT.

The rearrangement joins TRBV7-9 to TRBJ2-7; the D gene is possibly TRBD1 (6 bases). V shed 4 bases and J shed 7 bases, with 14 bases lying between them. This CDR3 is 13 amino acids long. The germline V gene has CDR1 SEHNR and CDR2 FQNEAQ (reference sequence). In DNA, the CDR3 is TGTGCCAGCAGCTCTCCCGCAGGGGAAGAGCAGTACTTC. Its translation is CASSSPAGEEQYF.

V gene TRBV28 combines with J gene TRBJ2-3; D ambiguous. Trimming cost V 1 base and J 2 bases, with 7 bases left between them. The CDR3 consists of 14 residues. CDR1 and CDR2 (germline): MDHEN, SYDVKM. The CDR3 reads CASSLSDNTDTQYF. CDR3 DNA sequence: TGTGCCAGCAGTTTATCGGATAACACAGATACGCAGTATTTT.

The genes are TRBV6-1 and TRBJ2-7, with TRBD1 matching over 7 bases. Germline trimming cut 6 bases from V and 5 bases from J; bases unmatched to any gene: 10. CDR1 is MNHNS and CDR2 is SASEGT in the germline V gene. The CDR3 is made up of 14 amino acids. This CDR3 reads CASRGQYNKDEQYF. Here the CDR3 DNA reads TGTGCCAGCAGGGGACAGTATAACAAGGACGAGCAGTACTTC.

This clone showed up just once. The V gene is TRBV6-5, the J gene TRBJ2-7, with 8 bases identical to TRBD1. This CDR3 has 14 residues. Losses at the gene ends were 5 bases for V and 5 bases for J; bases not matched to a gene: 8. Germline assignment: CDR1 MNHEY and CDR2 SVGAGI. CDR3 bases: TGTGCCAGCAGTCCCGGGACAGGTTACCACGAGCAGTACTTC. It translates to CASSPGTGYHEQYF.

The chain carries TRBV9 and TRBJ2-6; possible D gene TRBD2, 5 bases. V was cut by 2 bases and J by 1 base, with 10 bases left in between. CDR3 length equals 16 residues. Germline V lookup: CDR1 SGDLS, CDR2 YYNGEE. The CDR3 reads CASSVEGVSGANVLTF. The CDR3 nucleotides read TGTGCCAGCAGCGTTGAGGGAGTTTCTGGGGCCAACGTCCTGACTTTC.

The chain carries TRBV9 and TRBJ2-1; weak D call: TRBD1 (6 bases). The germline gives CDR1 SGDLS, CDR2 YYNGEE. This CDR3 has 15 amino acids. Trimming took 0 bases from V and 7 from J, leaving 14 bases between them. For the CDR3, the DNA is TGTGCCAGCAGCGTAGAGGGGGTTAGTCTTAATGAGCAGTTCTTC. It translates to CASSVEGVSLNEQFF. Filled out from reference TRBV9 and TRBJ2-1, the complete variable domain reads DSGVTQTPKHLITATGQRVTLRCSPRSGDLSVYWYQQSLDQGLQFLIQYYNGEERAKGNILERFSAQQFPDLHSELNLSSLELGDSALYFCASSVEGVSLNEQFFGPGTRLTVL.